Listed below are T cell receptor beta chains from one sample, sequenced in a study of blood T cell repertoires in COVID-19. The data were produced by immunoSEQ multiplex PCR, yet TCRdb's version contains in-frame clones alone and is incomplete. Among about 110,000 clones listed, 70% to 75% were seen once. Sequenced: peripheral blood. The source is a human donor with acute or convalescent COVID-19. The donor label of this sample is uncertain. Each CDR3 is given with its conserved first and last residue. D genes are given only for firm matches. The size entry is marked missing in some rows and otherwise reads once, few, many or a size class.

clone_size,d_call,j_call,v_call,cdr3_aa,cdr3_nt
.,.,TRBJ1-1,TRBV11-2,CASSLIVNTEAFF,TGTGCCAGCAGCTTAATAGTTAACACTGAAGCTTTCTTT
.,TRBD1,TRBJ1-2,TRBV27,CASSPAGQGGAGYTF,TGTGCCAGCAGTCCAGCGGGACAGGGGGGAGCTGGCTACACCTTC
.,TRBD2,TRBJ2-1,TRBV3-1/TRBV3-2,CASSQGGGWSPNEQFF,TGTGCCAGCAGCCAAGGGGGGGGGTGGAGCCCCAATGAGCAGTTCTTC
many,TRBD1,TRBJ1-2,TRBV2,CANTGGSNYGYTF,TGTGCCAACACAGGGGGCTCTAACTATGGCTACACCTTC
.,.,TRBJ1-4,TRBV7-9,CASSFNRVPEKLFF,TGTGCCAGCAGCTTTAACAGGGTGCCGGAAAAACTGTTTTTT
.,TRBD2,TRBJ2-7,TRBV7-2,CASSFQSGGYEQYF,TGTGCCAGCAGCTTCCAAAGCGGGGGCTACGAGCAGTACTTC
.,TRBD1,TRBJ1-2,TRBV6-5,CASSYRDRGGYTF,TGTGCCAGCAGTTACCGGGACAGGGGTGGCTACACCTTC
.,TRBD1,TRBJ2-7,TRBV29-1,CSVGTGGYEQYF,TGCAGCGTAGGGACAGGGGGCTACGAGCAGTACTTC
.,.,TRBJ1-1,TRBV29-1,CSYSRTVNTEAFF,TGCAGCTACAGTAGAACAGTGAACACTGAAGCTTTCTTT
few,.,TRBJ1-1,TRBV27,CASSLQGSTEAFF,TGTGCCAGCAGTTTACAGGGGAGCACTGAAGCTTTCTTT
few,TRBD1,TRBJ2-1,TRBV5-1,CASSPQTGGGLGSYNEQFF,TGCGCCAGCAGCCCCCAGACAGGGGGCGGGTTAGGCTCCTACAATGAGCAGTTCTTC
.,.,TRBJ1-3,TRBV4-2,CASSQDSSYNPGNTIYF,TGTGCCAGCAGCCAAGATTCTAGCTATAACCCTGGAAACACCATATATTTT
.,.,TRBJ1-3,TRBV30,CAWKLSVGNTIYF,TGTGCCTGGAAGTTATCGGTCGGAAACACCATATATTTT
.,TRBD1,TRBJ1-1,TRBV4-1,CASSQVGRDRATEAFF,TGCGCCAGCAGCCAAGTCGGACGGGACAGGGCCACTGAAGCTTTCTTT
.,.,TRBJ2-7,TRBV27,CASREEGRGYEQYF,TGTGCCAGCAGGGAGGAAGGTAGAGGCTACGAGCAGTACTTC
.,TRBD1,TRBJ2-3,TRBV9,CASSVVERGTGEDTQYF,TGTGCCAGCAGCGTAGTCGAAAGGGGGACAGGGGAGGATACGCAGTATTTT
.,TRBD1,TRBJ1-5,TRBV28,CASSSGQGASQPQHF,TGTGCCAGCAGTTCGGGACAGGGGGCAAGTCAGCCCCAGCATTTT
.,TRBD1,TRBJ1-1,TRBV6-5,CASSSPDRERTEAFF,TGTGCCAGCAGTTCCCCGGACAGGGAAAGGACTGAAGCTTTCTTT
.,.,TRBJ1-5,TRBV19,CASSKDPGGIRNNQPQHF,TGTGCCAGTAGTAAAGACCCCGGAGGGATTAGAAACAATCAGCCCCAGCATTTT
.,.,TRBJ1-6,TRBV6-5,CASSTQGYNSPLHF,TGTGCCAGCAGTACCCAGGGGTATAATTCACCCCTCCACTTT
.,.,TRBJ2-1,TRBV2,CASIPPRLERSYNEQFF,TGTGCCAGCATACCCCCCCGGCTAGAACGGTCCTACAATGAGCAGTTCTTC
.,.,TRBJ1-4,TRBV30,CAWRRGTEKLFF,TGTGCCTGGAGGAGGGGGACGGAAAAACTGTTTTTT
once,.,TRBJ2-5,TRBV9,CASSVEAAAPSETQYF,TGTGCCAGCAGCGTAGAGGCCGCGGCTCCCTCGGAGACCCAGTACTTC
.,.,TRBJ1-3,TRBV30,CAWSVRSNTIYF,TGTGCCTGGAGTGTAAGGAGCAACACCATATATTTT
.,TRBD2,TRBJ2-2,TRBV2,CASSALGLAGGNTGELFF,TGTGCCAGCAGCGCACTTGGACTAGCGGGGGGTAACACCGGGGAGCTGTTTTTT
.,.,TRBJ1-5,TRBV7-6,CASSLGGGGNQPQHF,TGTGCCAGCAGCTTAGGGGGCGGCGGCAATCAGCCCCAGCATTTT
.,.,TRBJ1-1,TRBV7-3,CASSLEQGGTEAFF,TGTGCCAGCAGCTTGGAACAGGGTGGAACTGAAGCTTTCTTT
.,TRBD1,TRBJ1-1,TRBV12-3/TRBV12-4,CASSQTGVGAFF,TGTGCCAGCAGTCAGACAGGGGTTGGAGCTTTCTTT
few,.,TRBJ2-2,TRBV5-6,CASSLAGTGELFF,TGTGCCAGCAGCTTGGCCGGGACCGGGGAGCTGTTTTTT
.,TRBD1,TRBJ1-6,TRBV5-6,CASSLLAPGTANSPLHF,TGTGCCAGCAGCCTTCTAGCCCCAGGGACAGCGAATTCACCCCTCCACTTT
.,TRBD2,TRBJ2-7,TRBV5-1,CASSSRLASEQYF,TGCGCCAGCAGCTCCCGACTAGCATCCGAGCAGTACTTC
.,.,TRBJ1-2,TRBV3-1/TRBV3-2,CASSQIRGGYTF,TGTGCCAGCAGCCAGATTCGGGGAGGCTACACCTTC
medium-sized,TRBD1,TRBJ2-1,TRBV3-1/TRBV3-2,CASNQGGDEQFF,TGTGCCAGCAACCAAGGGGGCGATGAGCAGTTCTTC
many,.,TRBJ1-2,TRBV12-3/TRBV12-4,CASTFNYGYTF,TGTGCCAGCACCTTTAACTATGGCTACACCTTC
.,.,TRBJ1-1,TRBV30,CSGLAGPVEAFF,TGTTCGGGGTTGGCAGGTCCGGTTGAAGCTTTCTTT
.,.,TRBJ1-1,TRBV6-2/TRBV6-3,CASSYSKSGRLNTEAFF,TGTGCCAGCAGTTACTCGAAGAGCGGCCGGCTGAACACTGAAGCTTTCTTT
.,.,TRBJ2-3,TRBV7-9,CASTFFMVGGVDTQYF,TGTGCCAGCACCTTTTTCATGGTAGGGGGTGTGGATACGCAGTATTTT
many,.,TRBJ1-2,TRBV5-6,CASSDGQSFYGYTF,TGTGCCAGCAGCGACGGACAGTCCTTTTATGGCTACACCTTC
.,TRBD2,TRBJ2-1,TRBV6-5,CASSGLAGGNEQFF,TGTGCCAGCAGCGGACTAGCGGGGGGAAATGAGCAGTTCTTC
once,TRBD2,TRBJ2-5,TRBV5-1,CASSLGLAGGPRTQETQYF,TGCGCCAGCAGCTTGGGGCTAGCGGGGGGCCCGAGGACCCAAGAGACCCAGTACTTC
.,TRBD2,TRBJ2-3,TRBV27,CASRKGLAGDTDTQYF,TGTGCCAGTCGAAAGGGTCTAGCGGGGGACACAGATACGCAGTATTTT
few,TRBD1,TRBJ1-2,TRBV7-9,CASSLGGTGVGYTF,TGTGCCAGCAGCTTAGGGGGGACAGGAGTTGGCTACACCTTC
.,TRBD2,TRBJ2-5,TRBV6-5,CASSHGEGHSTQYF,TGTGCCAGCAGCCATGGGGAGGGCCACTCGACCCAGTACTTC
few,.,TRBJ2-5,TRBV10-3,CAIRPNRDSQETQYF,TGTGCCATCAGGCCTAACCGGGACTCGCAAGAGACCCAGTACTTC
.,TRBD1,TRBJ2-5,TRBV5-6,CASSFRTGDMRQETQYF,TGTGCCAGCAGCTTTCGGACAGGAGACATGAGACAGGAGACCCAGTACTTC
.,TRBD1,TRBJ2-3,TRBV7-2,CASSHPARGLSDTQYF,TGTGCCAGCAGTCACCCGGCCAGGGGGCTCTCAGATACGCAGTATTTT
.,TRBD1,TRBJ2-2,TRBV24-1,CATSDMTGGPIGELFF,TGTGCCACCAGTGACATGACAGGGGGTCCGATAGGGGAGCTGTTTTTT
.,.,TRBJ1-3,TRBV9,CASSDGESWPGNTIYF,TGTGCCAGCAGCGATGGTGAATCGTGGCCAGGAAACACCATATATTTT
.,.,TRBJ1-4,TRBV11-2,CASSLGSGEKLFF,TGTGCCAGCAGCTTGGGGTCAGGGGAAAAACTGTTTTTT
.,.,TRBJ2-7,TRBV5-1,CASSLRAGGRYEQYF,TGCGCCAGCAGCTTGAGGGCAGGAGGACGGTACGAGCAGTACTTC
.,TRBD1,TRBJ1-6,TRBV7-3,CASSRGQGSPLHF,TGTGCCAGCAGCCGGGGACAGGGATCACCCCTCCACTTT
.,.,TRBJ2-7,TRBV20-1,CSARDSYEQYF,TGCAGTGCTAGGGACAGCTACGAGCAGTACTTC